A selection of T cell receptor beta chains follows, all from one sample in a study of blood T cell repertoires in COVID-19. Here immunoSEQ multiplex PCR was the method, and the copy in TCRdb shows in-frame clones only, minus some. Among about 120,000 clones, about two thirds were seen once, and the ten largest hold 0.7% to 1%. Sample: peripheral blood. All receptors derive from a human donor with acute or convalescent COVID-19. The donor label of this sample is uncertain. Each CDR3 is given with its conserved first and last residue.

CDR3 length: 15
V gene: TRBV7-9
CDR3 protein: CASSRRLAGTDTQYF

CDR3 length: 15
V gene: TRBV10-3
CDR3 protein: CAISDPDRGPNGYTF

CDR3 length: 16
V gene: TRBV10-3
CDR3 protein: CAISDPGREGVNEQFF

CDR3 length: 16
V gene: TRBV28
CDR3 protein: CASSLGRRGRNQPQHF

CDR3 length: 15
V gene: TRBV21-1
CDR3 protein: CASSKAPGQGYEQYF

CDR3 length: 15
V gene: TRBV6-5
CDR3 protein: CASSYIAGGSETQYF

CDR3 length: 16
V gene: TRBV7-8
CDR3 protein: CASSSRQGASNQPQHF

CDR3 length: 15
V gene: TRBV30
CDR3 protein: CAWNPGGIEADGYTF

CDR3 length: 15
V gene: TRBV5-1
CDR3 protein: CASSPGTSGGELQFF

CDR3 length: 16
V gene: TRBV3-1/TRBV3-2
CDR3 protein: CASSQGGSKYQETQYF

CDR3 length: 15
V gene: TRBV7-2
CDR3 protein: CASSWAGRGGEKLFF

CDR3 length: 16
V gene: TRBV9
CDR3 protein: CASSPGQASPRETQYF

CDR3 length: 18
V gene: TRBV4-1
CDR3 protein: CASGRGATETSSYNEQFF

CDR3 length: 14
V gene: TRBV29-1
CDR3 protein: CSAVAGQIYNEQFF

CDR3 length: 15
V gene: TRBV15
CDR3 protein: CATSRDRASNEKLFF

CDR3 length: 15
V gene: TRBV4-1
CDR3 protein: CASSQPTGGRVEAFF

CDR3 length: 13
V gene: TRBV3-1/TRBV3-2
CDR3 protein: CASSQDIGNTIYF

CDR3 length: 15
V gene: TRBV2
CDR3 protein: CASSVVGAQKGTQYF

CDR3 length: 13
V gene: TRBV7-3
CDR3 protein: CASSLNRANVLTF

CDR3 length: 16
V gene: TRBV15
CDR3 protein: CATSRGRQDFYNEQFF

CDR3 length: 16
V gene: TRBV28
CDR3 protein: CASSPQGLGANQPQHF

CDR3 length: 13
V gene: TRBV11-3
CDR3 protein: CASSYGTTDTQYF

CDR3 length: 14
V gene: TRBV6-5
CDR3 protein: CASRGQVDNYGYTF

CDR3 length: 14
V gene: TRBV11-2
CDR3 protein: CASSLNREADGYTF

CDR3 length: 15
V gene: TRBV14
CDR3 protein: CASSQGQGGLRGYTF

CDR3 length: 15
V gene: TRBV5-1
CDR3 protein: CASSFMGQGAGEQFF

CDR3 length: 16
V gene: TRBV7-2
CDR3 protein: CASSPRQSSYNSPLHF

CDR3 length: 12
V gene: TRBV12-3/TRBV12-4
CDR3 protein: CASSLGGQPQHF

CDR3 length: 17
V gene: TRBV7-8
CDR3 protein: CASSFMAGGSINTEAFF

CDR3 length: 21
V gene: TRBV20-1
CDR3 protein: CSASTPRLAVDFLTSTDTQYF

CDR3 length: 15
V gene: TRBV6-6
CDR3 protein: CASSLLSTGTYGYTF

CDR3 length: 11
V gene: TRBV6-6
CDR3 protein: CATRQTGELFF

CDR3 length: 14
V gene: TRBV4-1
CDR3 protein: CASSRLSEQNEQFF

CDR3 length: 13
V gene: TRBV12-3/TRBV12-4
CDR3 protein: CASSKQGWDGYTF

CDR3 length: 16
V gene: TRBV5-1
CDR3 protein: CASSPSYSPGGTEAFF

CDR3 length: 14
V gene: TRBV20-1
CDR3 protein: CSASPPGQGERAFF

CDR3 length: 18
V gene: TRBV6-1
CDR3 protein: CASSELRGSGVSNQPQHF

CDR3 length: 14
V gene: TRBV30
CDR3 protein: CAWGRGLSNEKLFF

CDR3 length: 13
V gene: TRBV6-5
CDR3 protein: CASSDRVNTEAFF

CDR3 length: 16
V gene: TRBV27
CDR3 protein: CASSLGRGTGKEKLFF

CDR3 length: 16
V gene: TRBV5-1
CDR3 protein: CASSSRGGNSYNEQFF

CDR3 length: 14
V gene: TRBV5-1
CDR3 protein: CASSSAGWQETQYF

CDR3 length: 14
V gene: TRBV19
CDR3 protein: CAASTGYSNQPQHF

CDR3 length: 13
V gene: TRBV12-3/TRBV12-4
CDR3 protein: CASSFLDTGELFF

CDR3 length: 14
V gene: TRBV7-7
CDR3 protein: CASSFSYSTDTQYF

CDR3 length: 13
V gene: TRBV7-2
CDR3 protein: CASSSYVEETQYF

CDR3 length: 14
V gene: TRBV2
CDR3 protein: CASQGPTSNEKLFF

CDR3 length: 14
V gene: TRBV9
CDR3 protein: CASSAATGNYGYTF

CDR3 length: 18
V gene: TRBV6-6
CDR3 protein: CASSQRTGGDTLRHGYTF

CDR3 length: 14
V gene: TRBV30
CDR3 protein: CAWSELTGNYGYTF

CDR3 length: 14
V gene: TRBV5-6
CDR3 protein: CASSLSGFGQPQHF

CDR3 length: 14
V gene: TRBV2
CDR3 protein: CASWRRANTGELFF

CDR3 length: 15
V gene: TRBV6-6
CDR3 protein: CASSYSDRRGNTIYF